The source of this TCR beta chain is a study of neoadjuvant anti-PD-1 for oral cavity cancer. Study-wide context: Non-progressing patients received a fourth nivolumab dose near day 43, then surgery on days 50-56.

As for time point: after neoadjuvant nivolumab, at surgical resection. Trimming took off 1 base at V and 4 bases at J, with 14 bases between the two ends. The CDR3 length is 15 residues. CDR1 is SGHTA, CDR2 FQGNSA, per germline. Repertoires were generated with immunoSEQ multiplex PCR, while TCRdb's copy carries only in-frame clones and drops some. The sample contains nearly 15,000 clones, 40% of which appear only once. This clone was seen more than once but under ten times. Sequencing was performed on tumor tissue, taken after nivolumab (anti-PD-1) treatment. The sequence derives from a person between 35 and 79 years old with oral cavity squamous cell carcinoma. The V call is TRBV7-2, the J call TRBJ2-7; possibly TRBD1 or TRBD2 for D (6 bases each). Written as DNA, the CDR3 is TGTGCCAGCAGCTTAGTAGGGGGGCGCCTGTACGAGCAGTACTTC. Its protein is CASSLVGGRLYEQYF.